This entry describes one T cell receptor beta chain. Assay used: immunoSEQ multiplex PCR; TCRdb lists only in-frame clones, some missing. The sample holds about 250,000 clones, about 83% seen once. The data were taken from a study of blood T cell repertoires in COVID-19. Study overall: Material from acute and convalescent COVID-19 was sourced from the United States, Italy and Spain.

Trimming pared 1 base from V and 4 bases from J, leaving 11 bases between. The CDR3 runs to 15 residues. Per germline, CDR1 SGHTA and CDR2 FQGTGA. Followed over time, Seattle patients had been enrolled while infection was active. Specimen: peripheral blood. V is TRBV7-3 and J is TRBJ1-5; a weak D match, TRBD1 (6 bases). This clonotype originated in a woman older than 75 with COVID-19, enrolled during active disease. In DNA, the CDR3 is TGTGCCAGCAGCTTAAGGGGGGGCGGTAATCAGCCCCAGCATTTT. It is translated as CASSLRGGGNQPQHF.